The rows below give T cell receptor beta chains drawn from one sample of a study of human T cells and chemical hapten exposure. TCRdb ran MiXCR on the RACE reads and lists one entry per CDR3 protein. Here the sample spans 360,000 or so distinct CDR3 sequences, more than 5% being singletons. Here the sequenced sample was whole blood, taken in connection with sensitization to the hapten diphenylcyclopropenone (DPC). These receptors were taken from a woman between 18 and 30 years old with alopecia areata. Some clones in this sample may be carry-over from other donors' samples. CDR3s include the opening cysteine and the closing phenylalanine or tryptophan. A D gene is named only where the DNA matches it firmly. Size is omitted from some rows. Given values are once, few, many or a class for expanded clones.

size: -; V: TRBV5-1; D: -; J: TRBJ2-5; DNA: TGCGCCAGCAGCCTGGGCTCCCAACAAGAGACCCAGTACTTC; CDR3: CASSLGSQQETQYF
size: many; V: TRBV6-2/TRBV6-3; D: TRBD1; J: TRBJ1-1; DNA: TGTGCCAGCAGTTACGGGGGACAGTACACTGAAGCTTTCTTT; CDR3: CASSYGGQYTEAFF
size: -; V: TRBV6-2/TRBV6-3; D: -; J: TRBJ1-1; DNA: TGTGCCAGCCGGTGGGGGATAAGACGGACTGAAGCTTTCTTT; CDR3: CASRWGIRRTEAFF
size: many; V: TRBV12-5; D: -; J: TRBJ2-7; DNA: TGTGCTAGTGGTTTGGTAAGGGGCTTACTTTACGAGCAGTACTTC; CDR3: CASGLVRGLLYEQYF
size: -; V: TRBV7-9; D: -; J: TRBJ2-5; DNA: TGTGCCAGCAGCCACCTACTAAGAGAGACCCAGTACTTC; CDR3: CASSHLLRETQYF
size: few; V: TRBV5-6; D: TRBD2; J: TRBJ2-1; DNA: TGTGCCAGCAGCAGGACTAGTGAGCAGTTCTTC; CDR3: CASSRTSEQFF
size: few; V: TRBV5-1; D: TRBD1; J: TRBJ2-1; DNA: TGCGCCAGCAGTCTACAGGGGGGTGGACACAATGAGCAGTTCTTC; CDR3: CASSLQGGGHNEQFF
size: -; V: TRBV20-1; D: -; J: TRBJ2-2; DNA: TGCAGTGCTACTAAAAGGGACACCGGGGAGCTGTTTTTT; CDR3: CSATKRDTGELFF
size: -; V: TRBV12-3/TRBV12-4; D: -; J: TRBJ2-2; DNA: TGTGCCAGCAGTTTTGTGCTCGGGGAGCTGTTTTTT; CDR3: CASSFVLGELFF
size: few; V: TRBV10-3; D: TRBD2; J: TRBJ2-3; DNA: TGTGCCATCACCCCAACTAGCGGAGTGACAGATACGCAGTATTTT; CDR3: CAITPTSGVTDTQYF